This TCR beta chain was retrieved from a study of shared clonotypes between healthy human individuals. Looking at the study overall: Each donor contributed plates that comprised three CD4 naive, three CD4 memory, two CD8 naive and one CD8 memory.

Some clones are missing from TCRdb's copy, which holds only in-frame ones; the method was immunoSEQ multiplex PCR. This sample has roughly 2.6 million clones, with more than 80% found just once. V gave up 9 bases and J gave up 8 bases, with 20 bases separating them. Per the germline V gene, CDR1 is MNHEY and CDR2 is SMNVEV (reference sequence). This CDR3 is 14 amino acids long. Sequencing was carried out using naive CD4+ T cells sorted from blood. Subset specified: CD45RA+ positively selected. This receptor was identified in a man aged 18 to 30 in good health. The chain couples TRBV27 to TRBJ2-1; TRBD1 might be the D (5 bases). CDR3 amino acids: CARWVGPTRHEQFF. Here the CDR3 DNA reads TGTGCCAGGTGGGTGGGGCCCACAAGACATGAGCAGTTCTTC.